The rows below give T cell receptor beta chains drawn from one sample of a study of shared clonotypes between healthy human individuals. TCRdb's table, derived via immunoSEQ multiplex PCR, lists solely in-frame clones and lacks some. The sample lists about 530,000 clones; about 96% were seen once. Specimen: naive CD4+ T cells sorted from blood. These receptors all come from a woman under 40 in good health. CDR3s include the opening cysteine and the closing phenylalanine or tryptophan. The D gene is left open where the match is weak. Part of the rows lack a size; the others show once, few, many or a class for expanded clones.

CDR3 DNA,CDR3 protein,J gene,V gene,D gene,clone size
TGTGCCAGCAGAAAGACGGAGAAGAATGACGAGCAGTACTTC,CASRKTEKNDEQYF,TRBJ2-7,TRBV6-7,-,-
TGTGCCAGCAGTTTATCGGGGAGGTCCACTGAAGCTTTCTTT,CASSLSGRSTEAFF,TRBJ1-1,TRBV28,-,once
TGTGCCAGTAGTGTCGGACAGTCGACGTGGATTCAAGAGACCCAGTACTTC,CASSVGQSTWIQETQYF,TRBJ2-5,TRBV19,-,-
TGTGCCAGCTCACCTCAAGAGAGGACAAATGGGGCAGATACGCAGTATTTT,CASSPQERTNGADTQYF,TRBJ2-3,TRBV18,-,-
TGTGCCAGCAGCTTAAGAGGCAACCATCTCCAGTTCTTC,CASSLRGNHLQFF,TRBJ2-1,TRBV7-3,-,few
TGCAGCGTTGAAGACTCCGGGGGCCCCGAGACCCAGTACTTC,CSVEDSGGPETQYF,TRBJ2-5,TRBV29-1,-,-
TGTGCCACCAGCAGAGATTTAGGAAAGGGAGGGAATCAGCCCCAGCATTTT,CATSRDLGKGGNQPQHF,TRBJ1-5,TRBV15,-,-
TGTGCCAGCACCCCGGGGGTGGGCTCAGACTACGAGCAGTACTTC,CASTPGVGSDYEQYF,TRBJ2-7,TRBV28,-,-
TGTGCCAGCAGCGGCCCCGGGTACCAAGAGACCCAGTACTTC,CASSGPGYQETQYF,TRBJ2-5,TRBV5-4,-,-
TGTGCCAGCTCACCACCTGATATCGGGACTAGCGGGAGGGCCCGAGGGCAGTACTTC,CASSPPDIGTSGRARGQYF,TRBJ2-7,TRBV18,TRBD2,-
TGTGCCAGCAGCTTGGATCGACAAGTACGTGGCTACACCTTC,CASSLDRQVRGYTF,TRBJ1-2,TRBV5-5,-,-
TGTGCCAGCAGCTGGGGGCGCAGGGCTGGGGCCAACGTCCTGACTTTC,CASSWGRRAGANVLTF,TRBJ2-6,TRBV5-5,-,-
TGTGCCAGCAGTTACGAAAGTAGTGGGGCCAACGTCCTGACTTTC,CASSYESSGANVLTF,TRBJ2-6,TRBV6-5,-,-
TGTGCCAGCAGTCCAGACAGGCTTGAGAACACTGAAGCTTTCTTT,CASSPDRLENTEAFF,TRBJ1-1,TRBV27,-,-
TGCGCCAGCAGCTCACGTACGGGGGGCACTACGCCATCGCCAACCTACGAGCAGTACTTC,CASSSRTGGTTPSPTYEQYF,TRBJ2-7,TRBV5-1,-,once
TGTGCCAGTAGTATTACGGCGGGCTCCTACAATGAGCAGTTCTTC,CASSITAGSYNEQFF,TRBJ2-1,TRBV19,-,-
TGTGCCACCAGCAGGGACAGGAATAATGAAAAACTGTTTTTT,CATSRDRNNEKLFF,TRBJ1-4,TRBV15,TRBD1,few
TGTGCCAGCAGCCCTTCTGACAGGGGACATTCACCCCTCCACTTT,CASSPSDRGHSPLHF,TRBJ1-6,TRBV11-1,TRBD1,-
TGTGCCAGCAGCTTACGTTTGGACAGAAAAAACACCATATATTTT,CASSLRLDRKNTIYF,TRBJ1-3,TRBV11-2,-,-
TGTGCCAGCACCTCATCCGTTCGCTCAAACAATGAGCAGTTCTTC,CASTSSVRSNNEQFF,TRBJ2-1,TRBV7-9,-,-
TGTGCCAGCAGCCCGCATACGTTCTACGAGCAGTACTTC,CASSPHTFYEQYF,TRBJ2-7,TRBV28,-,-
TGCAGCGTAAGGACAGCCGAGCCGCGTGAGCAGTACTTC,CSVRTAEPREQYF,TRBJ2-7,TRBV29-1,-,-
TGTGCCAGCACCCCCATGACAGGGGGCCGTCAGCCCCAGCATTTT,CASTPMTGGRQPQHF,TRBJ1-5,TRBV6-4,TRBD1,-
TGTGCCAGCAGGGAAGAGACAGGGGGCTACGAGCAGTACTTC,CASREETGGYEQYF,TRBJ2-7,TRBV2,TRBD1,-
TGCGCCAGCAGCTTGGACAGGGGACCGGTGATGAGCTACAATGAGCAGTTCTTC,CASSLDRGPVMSYNEQFF,TRBJ2-1,TRBV5-1,TRBD1,-
TGTGCCAGCAGCTTTCGGCCGTCGAACACCGGGGAGCTGTTTTTT,CASSFRPSNTGELFF,TRBJ2-2,TRBV7-2,-,-
TGCGCCAGCAGCTTGGCCGGGACTAGCTCCTACGAGCAGTACTTC,CASSLAGTSSYEQYF,TRBJ2-7,TRBV5-1,TRBD2,-
TGTGCCAGCAGCGTCTACAGCGGGAGTGTAGATACGCAGTATTTT,CASSVYSGSVDTQYF,TRBJ2-3,TRBV9,TRBD2,-
TGTGCCAGCAGCTTGGGTTTTAATGGCTACACCTTC,CASSLGFNGYTF,TRBJ1-2,TRBV13,-,-
TGTGCCAGCAGTATGAGGGCGGCGAACACCGGGGAGCTGTTTTTT,CASSMRAANTGELFF,TRBJ2-2,TRBV27,-,-
TGTGCCAGCAGTGAGACTGGGATAAATGGCTACACCTTC,CASSETGINGYTF,TRBJ1-2,TRBV27,-,-
TGTGCCAGCGGACCAGGACAGGGTGGCAATCAGCCCCAGCATTTT,CASGPGQGGNQPQHF,TRBJ1-5,TRBV6-1,TRBD1,once
TGTGCCAGCAAGGTCACGGGGGCTGGAAACACCATATATTTT,CASKVTGAGNTIYF,TRBJ1-3,TRBV21-1,-,-
TGTGCCAGCAGCCAGAAAGCGGGAGTCATGGGGGTTAGGGAGCAGTTCTTC,CASSQKAGVMGVREQFF,TRBJ2-1,TRBV4-2,TRBD2,-
TGTGCCAGCAGCAATAGCGGGAGGGGCACAGATACGCAGTATTTT,CASSNSGRGTDTQYF,TRBJ2-3,TRBV9,TRBD2,-
TGTGCCAGCAGCTTTTCAGATACGCAGTATTTT,CASSFSDTQYF,TRBJ2-3,TRBV7-9,-,-
TGTGCCAGCTCACACGGGGAGGCCTACGAGCAGTACTTC,CASSHGEAYEQYF,TRBJ2-7,TRBV18,-,once
TGTGCCAGCTCACCACCGGGGGGGATCGAAGCTTTCTTT,CASSPPGGIEAFF,TRBJ1-1,TRBV18,-,-
TGTGCCAGCAGCGTAGCTACGAACCGAGAGGGTTCACCCCTCCACTTT,CASSVATNREGSPLHF,TRBJ1-6,TRBV9,-,once
TGTGCCAGCAGCTTGTGGACAGTGCAAGAGACCCAGTACTTC,CASSLWTVQETQYF,TRBJ2-5,TRBV7-2,-,-
TGTGCCAGCAGTTTATACGGGAGCACAGATACGCAGTATTTT,CASSLYGSTDTQYF,TRBJ2-3,TRBV27,-,-
TGTGCCACCAGCAGTCCCCAGGGCTGGCAGCCCCAGCATTTT,CATSSPQGWQPQHF,TRBJ1-5,TRBV15,-,-
TGTGCCAGCATCACCCCGGACTCCCCCTACGAGCAGTACTTC,CASITPDSPYEQYF,TRBJ2-7,TRBV28,-,-
TGTGCCAGCAGTCCGGGACAGGGTTACGAGACCCAGTACTTC,CASSPGQGYETQYF,TRBJ2-5,TRBV6-1,TRBD1,-
TGTGCCAGTAGCCGGCCGGGGGACAACAACTACGAGCAGTACTTC,CASSRPGDNNYEQYF,TRBJ2-7,TRBV19,-,-
TGTGCCAGCAGTTTGGTAGGGCTAAACACCGGGGAGCTGTTTTTT,CASSLVGLNTGELFF,TRBJ2-2,TRBV2,-,-
TGCGCCAGCAGCGCGACAGGGAGGGGAGAGACCCAGTACTTC,CASSATGRGETQYF,TRBJ2-5,TRBV5-1,-,-
TGTGCCAGCAGCTTGGCAGGGAGACAAGAGACCCAGTACTTC,CASSLAGRQETQYF,TRBJ2-5,TRBV5-4,-,-
TGTGCCAGCAGCCCTCCTCCGAGCTCCTACAATGAGCAGTTCTTC,CASSPPPSSYNEQFF,TRBJ2-1,TRBV7-9,-,-